This T cell receptor (beta chain) was recorded in a study of cytomegalovirus exposure and HLA in healthy donors. Study background: In a previous analysis, approximately 110 million unique TCR beta sequences were found from 150 million to 200 million T cells.

With 60 Vbeta and 13 Jbeta primers, the PCR was carried out. The protocol was immunoSEQ multiplex PCR, while the TCRdb copy is restricted to in-frame clones and leaves out a portion. The data hold about 180,000 clones, with around three quarters observed a single time. Healthy bone marrow donors made up the cohort. To note about this clone: As yet, its antigen is unknown.

Whole-study results and caveats: In the analysis, some V segments, TRBV6-2 and TRBV6-3 included, were excluded as indistinguishable. Later findings reportedly placed an Asian-associated ancestry cluster below the 666-donor mean for N-insertions.

The trim removed 4 bases at V and 3 bases at J, leaving 7 bases unmatched. Looked up from germline, CDR1 is GTSNPN and CDR2 is SVGIG (reference sequence). The CDR3 contains 14 residues. The source is a woman in her thirties or forties in good health and CMV-seronegative. Sequencing was performed on PBMCs. This chain connects TRBV30 to TRBJ2-5; 8 bases are a match to TRBD2. CDR3 sequence reads: CAWNRGGVKETQYF. CDR3 sequence (DNA): TGTGCCTGGAATCGGGGGGGGGTAAAAGAGACCCAGTACTTC.